This T cell receptor beta chain was profiled in a study of shared T cell receptors in the human thymus. This CDR3 is built from 11 residues. Per germline, CDR1 MNHEY and CDR2 SMNVEV (reference sequence). Trimming cost V 6 bases and J 11 bases, with 13 bases left between them. The table came from immunoSEQ multiplex PCR; TCRdb's copy has only in-frame clones and leaves some out. In the table there are 720,000 or so clones, approximately 83% of which are singletons. This same sample was also part of a study on human thymus T cells. That paper states: Thymus specimens were resections from corrective heart surgery. Related work showed strongly overlapping thymic repertoires across unrelated individuals.

Sequenced: thymocytes. The chain uses TRBV27 and TRBJ1-1, with D perhaps matching TRBD1 (6 bases). The clonotype comes from a girl less than two years old with a congenital heart defect. The CDR3 coding sequence is TGTGCCAGCAGCCGACAGGACGGCGCTTTCTTT. It codes for CASSRQDGAFF.